A selection of T cell receptor beta chains follows, all from one sample in a study of T cell responses to AZD1222 COVID-19 vaccine. Profiled with immunoSEQ multiplex PCR; TCRdb holds only in-frame clones, not every one. The sample has over 120,000 clones; 80% to 95% are singletons. This sample comprised peripheral blood, obtained on day 0 of AZD1222 vaccination. Receptors were obtained from an adult in good health. Both conserved end residues are part of each CDR3. The order of the fields is V gene, J gene, clone size, CDR3 protein. Clone size, where shown, is once, few, many, or a class for clones that have expanded.

V: TRBV15; J: TRBJ1-5; size: .; CDR3: CATSRDGGVGSQPQHF
V: TRBV19; J: TRBJ1-3; size: .; CDR3: CASSMTGNTIYF
V: TRBV19; J: TRBJ1-4; size: .; CDR3: CASSILLPGGEKLFF
V: TRBV6-5; J: TRBJ2-7; size: .; CDR3: CASSYYQAEQYF
V: TRBV5-1; J: TRBJ2-1; size: .; CDR3: CASSLNSGIYNEQFF
V: TRBV5-6; J: TRBJ2-7; size: .; CDR3: CASSLVPGYNYEQYF
V: TRBV6-5; J: TRBJ2-7; size: .; CDR3: CASSRTSGLYEQYF
V: TRBV24-1; J: TRBJ2-7; size: .; CDR3: CATSDARRVPYEQYF
V: TRBV13; J: TRBJ2-3; size: .; CDR3: CASSSPTDTQYF
V: TRBV5-5; J: TRBJ1-4; size: .; CDR3: CASSLRGRNNEKLFF
V: TRBV9; J: TRBJ1-5; size: .; CDR3: CASSVGVGNQPQHF
V: TRBV9; J: TRBJ2-3; size: few; CDR3: CASSVSGRGADTQYF
V: TRBV14; J: TRBJ1-3; size: .; CDR3: CASSQHIGTGYIDSGNTIYF
V: TRBV19; J: TRBJ1-1; size: .; CDR3: CASSIEGTRAEAFF
V: TRBV28; J: TRBJ2-1; size: .; CDR3: CASSFPDFPYNEQFF
V: TRBV19; J: TRBJ1-5; size: .; CDR3: CASSIDSRAQHF
V: TRBV6-5; J: TRBJ2-7; size: .; CDR3: CASSYMHEQYF
V: TRBV18; J: TRBJ1-2; size: .; CDR3: CASREGFPYGYTF
V: TRBV6-1; J: TRBJ1-2; size: .; CDR3: CASSEGGGNGYGYTF
V: TRBV3-1/TRBV3-2; J: TRBJ2-5; size: .; CDR3: CASSQYQETQYF
V: TRBV5-1; J: TRBJ1-2; size: once; CDR3: CASSSRSGQGSYGYTF
V: TRBV5-1; J: TRBJ2-2; size: .; CDR3: CASSPTSGSPHTGELFF
V: TRBV7-2; J: TRBJ1-1; size: .; CDR3: CASSLMGQGLLNTEAFF
V: TRBV5-1; J: TRBJ2-2; size: .; CDR3: CASSLRLAGGGTGELFF
V: TRBV5-8; J: TRBJ1-2; size: .; CDR3: CASSFDSPSYGYTF
V: TRBV5-6; J: TRBJ2-1; size: .; CDR3: CASSPRGLAGYNEQFF
V: TRBV29-1; J: TRBJ2-7; size: .; CDR3: CSVRVTGHEQYF
V: TRBV7-2; J: TRBJ2-7; size: .; CDR3: CASSPTRVSYEQYF
V: TRBV7-6; J: TRBJ1-1; size: .; CDR3: CASSSRVLTEAFF
V: TRBV7-9; J: TRBJ2-1; size: .; CDR3: CASSRLAGRNNEQFF
V: TRBV27; J: TRBJ2-5; size: few; CDR3: CASSSGRVGAQYF
V: TRBV19; J: TRBJ2-2; size: once; CDR3: CASRSPRAANTGELFF
V: TRBV5-6; J: TRBJ2-2; size: .; CDR3: CASVGGANTGELFF
V: TRBV28; J: TRBJ1-5; size: .; CDR3: CASLGTGNQPQHF
V: TRBV7-3; J: TRBJ2-2; size: .; CDR3: CASSLSTGSTGELFF